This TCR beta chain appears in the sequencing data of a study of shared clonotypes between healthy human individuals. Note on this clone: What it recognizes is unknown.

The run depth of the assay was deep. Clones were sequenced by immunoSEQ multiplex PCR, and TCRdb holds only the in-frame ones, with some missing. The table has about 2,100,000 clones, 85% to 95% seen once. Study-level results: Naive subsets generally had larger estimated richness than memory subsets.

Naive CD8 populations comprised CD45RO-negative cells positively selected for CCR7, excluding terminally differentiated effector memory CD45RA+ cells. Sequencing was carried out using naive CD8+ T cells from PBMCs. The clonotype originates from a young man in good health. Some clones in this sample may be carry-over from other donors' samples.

CDR3 amino acids: CASSYSETAYGYTF. The CDR3 DNA follows: TGTGCCAGCAGTTACTCTGAGACAGCTTATGGCTACACCTTC. The chain is built from TRBV6-5 and TRBJ1-2; TRBD1 might be the D (5 bases). Deletions cut 0 bases from V and 5 bases from J, with 10 bases between. The germline V gene encodes CDR1 MNHEY and CDR2 SVGAGI. The CDR3 is made up of 14 amino acids.